These 28 T cell receptor beta chains were all obtained from the same sample, sequenced in a study of T cells in Graves' hyperthyroidism and ophthalmopathy. RNA transcripts served as the template for amplifying TCR beta CDR3 regions. In the first-round RT-PCR of the TCR CDR3, the HTBI primer set was used. TCRdb reprocessed the multiplex PCR reads with MiXCR, giving one entry per CDR3 protein. This sample yields around 600,000 distinct CDR3 sequences, of which roughly 15% are seen a single time; approximately 12% belongs to the top ten. Source material: blood. These receptors were obtained from a woman aged 45-65 years with Graves' ophthalmopathy.

V gene TRBV6-1 combines with J gene TRBJ2-1; 10 bases are a match to TRBD2. This CDR3 has 15 amino acids. Losses at the gene ends were 2 bases for V and 8 bases for J; bases not matched to a gene: 6. CDR1 is MNHNS, CDR2 SASEGT, per germline. The CDR3 sequence: CASSESLAGAHEQFF. For the CDR3, the DNA is TGTGCCAGCAGTGAAAGTCTAGCGGGAGCGCATGAGCAGTTCTTC.

This clonotype was picked up a small number of times. V and J are TRBV25-1 and TRBJ2-5; 9 bases line up with TRBD1. Losses at the gene ends were 3 bases for V and 5 bases for J; bases not matched to a gene: 13. Germline V gives CDR1 MGHDK, CDR2 SYGVNS. The CDR3 has 17 residues. The CDR3 sequence: CASSDGSIYRGRETQYF. CDR3 DNA: TGTGCCAGCAGTGATGGCTCCATCTACAGGGGGCGGGAGACCCAGTACTTC.

V and J are TRBV9 and TRBJ1-2; D is undetermined. This CDR3 is 12 amino acids long. The V and J ends lost 3 bases and 6 bases respectively, with 9 bases between them. CDR1 and CDR2 from the germline V gene are SGDLS and YYNGEE. The CDR3 loop is CASSAGFNGYTF. The CDR3 DNA reads TGTGCCAGCAGCGCAGGATTTAATGGCTACACCTTC.

This clonotype was recorded at least ten times. The genes are TRBV2 and TRBJ2-5; a possible D gene is TRBD2 (6 bases). V shed 6 bases and J shed 5 bases, with 10 bases lying between them. CDR3 length equals 12 residues. Germline CDR1 SNHLY, CDR2 FYNNEI. The CDR3 loop is CASRRDSETQYF. CDR3 in DNA: TGTGCCAGCAGGAGGGACTCCGAGACCCAGTACTTC.

This clonotype came up many times. The V call is TRBV3-1, the J call TRBJ2-3, with 7 bases that match TRBD1. The CDR3 runs 13 residues. The germline gives CDR1 LGHDT, CDR2 YNNKEL (reference sequence). J gave up 6 bases and V 2 bases, and 2 bases lay outside the gene matches. CDR3: CASSQRGGDTQYF. CDR3 DNA sequence: TGTGCCAGCAGCCAACGAGGGGGCGATACGCAGTATTTT.

The sample holds many counts of this clonotype. The genes are TRBV6-2 or TRBV6-3 and TRBJ2-7, with 7 bases that match TRBD2. The CDR3 has 13 residues. Germline V lookup: CDR1 MNHEY, CDR2 SVGEGT. With 5 bases clipped from V and 6 bases from J, the junction kept 7 bases outside the gene matches. The CDR3 bases are TGTGCCAGCAGTCGGCTCGGACTAGGCGAGCAGTACTTC. Its translation is CASSRLGLGEQYF.

V usage is TRBV7-9 and J usage is TRBJ2-1; TRBD2 matches 15 bases. V lost 5 bases to trimming and J lost 8 bases; unmatched junction nucleotides: 4. Per germline, CDR1 SEHNR and CDR2 FQNEAQ (reference sequence). The CDR3 runs 15 residues. The CDR3, as DNA: TGTGCCAGCAGCATGGGACTAGCGGGAGGCCATGAGCAGTTCTTC. Its protein is CASSMGLAGGHEQFF.

The chain joins TRBV27 to TRBJ2-7, with 10 positions matching TRBD1. The CDR3 consists of 16 residues. V lost 6 bases and J lost 7; bases outside the gene matches: 15. CDR1 MNHEY and CDR2 SMNVEV come from the germline V gene (reference sequence). The CDR3 DNA is TGTGCCAGCAGACCCGTCCGGGACAGGGGATCGAGGGAGCAGTACTTC. It encodes CASRPVRDRGSREQYF.

This clonotype was seen a few times. The rearrangement links TRBV7-6 to TRBJ2-7, with 8 bases matching TRBD2. CDR1 and CDR2 from the germline V gene are SGHVS and FNYEAQ. The J segment lost 0 bases and the V segment lost 5 bases, leaving 6 bases of the junction unmatched. CDR3 size: 15 residues. The DNA of the CDR3 is TGTGCCAGCAGCCGTGGCGGGGGGAGCTCCTACGAGCAGTACTTC. It is translated as CASSRGGGSSYEQYF.

CDR3 residues: CASSYSGTGGAFF. The CDR3 DNA reads as TGTGCCAGCAGTTACTCTGGGACAGGGGGAGCTTTCTTT. The chain has TRBV6-2 or TRBV6-3 and TRBJ1-1, with TRBD1 matching over 11 bases. With 0 bases clipped from V and 10 bases from J, the junction kept 1 base outside the gene matches. Germline-derived CDR1 and CDR2 are MNHEY and SVGEGT. CDR3 length equals 13 residues.

This clonotype came up many times. The chain combines TRBV7-2 with TRBJ2-7, with 10 bases that match TRBD1. Germline V CDR1 and CDR2: SGHTA, FQGNSA. The CDR3 spans 18 residues. The V gene end was trimmed by 6 bases and the J gene end by 5 bases; junction bases not matched to a gene: 19. The CDR3 reads CASSFRGTGAIFPHEQYF. The CDR3 DNA follows: TGTGCCAGCAGTTTTAGGGGGACAGGGGCAATATTCCCCCACGAGCAGTACTTC.

This clonotype has a count of ten or more. The rearrangement uses TRBV15 and TRBJ1-5; D uncertain. CDR1 LNHNV and CDR2 YYDKDF come from the germline V gene (reference sequence). V dropped 1 base and J dropped 4 bases, with 8 bases sitting between them. The CDR3 totals 14 residues. Here the CDR3 DNA reads TGTGCCACCAGCAGAGCTGGCACTAATCAGCCCCAGCATTTT. Protein sequence: CATSRAGTNQPQHF.

This clonotype was observed at least ten times. V gene TRBV7-9 combines with J gene TRBJ2-3, with D maybe TRBD2 (6 bases). The CDR3 has 15 amino acids. Trimming took 2 bases from V and 0 from J, leaving 9 bases between them. Germline-derived CDR1 and CDR2 are SEHNR and FQNEAQ (reference sequence). The CDR3 loop is CASSLTRESTDTQYF. The CDR3 coding sequence is TGTGCCAGCAGCTTAACGCGGGAAAGCACAGATACGCAGTATTTT.

Ten or more counts support this clonotype. This chain joins TRBV5-6 and TRBJ1-1; D perhaps matches TRBD1 (6 bases). Germline V gene data show CDR1 as SGHDT and CDR2 as YYEEEE. The CDR3 extends over 15 amino acids. V lost 5 bases and J lost 1, with 15 bases in between. The CDR3 protein is CASSMAGAGNTEAFF. CDR3 bases: TGTGCCAGCAGTATGGCAGGGGCCGGGAACACTGAAGCTTTCTTT.

This clonotype was counted a few times. The V call is TRBV5-4, the J call TRBJ2-3; 9 positions match TRBD2. The CDR3 extends over 16 amino acids. Losses at the gene ends were 1 base for V and 3 bases for J; bases not matched to a gene: 6. Germline CDR1 SGHNT, CDR2 YYREEE (reference sequence). CDR3 loop: CASSLPRTSATDTQYF. The DNA for the CDR3 is TGTGCCAGCAGCTTGCCTCGGACTAGCGCAACAGATACGCAGTATTTT. Supplemented by reference TRBV5-4 and TRBJ2-3, the full variable domain reads ETGVTQSPTHLIKTRGQQVTLRCSSQSGHNTVSWYQQALGQGPQFIFQYYREEENGRGNFPPRFSGLQFPNYSSELNVNALELDDSALYLCASSLPRTSATDTQYFGPGTRLTVL.

This clonotype was detected many times. The chain employs TRBV2 and TRBJ2-4, with D perhaps matching TRBD1 or TRBD2 (6 bases each). Per the germline V gene, CDR1 is SNHLY and CDR2 is FYNNEI. The V end lost 1 base, the J end lost 1 base, and 20 bases lay between the germline ends. CDR3 length equals 19 residues. The CDR3, as DNA: TGTGCCAGCAGTGAAGGTGGCGGCTTAGGGGGAGGCGCCAAAAACATTCAGTACTTC. It translates to CASSEGGGLGGGAKNIQYF.

This clonotype came up many times. This chain joins TRBV29-1 and TRBJ2-7; a possible D gene is TRBD2 (5 bases). This CDR3 is built from 13 residues. Germline values: CDR1 SQVTM, CDR2 ANQGSEA. Deletions cut 6 bases from V and 1 base from J, with 13 bases between. The CDR3 bases are TGCAGCGTCGGAAGGACGGGGTCCTACGAGCAGTACTTC. Translating it yields CSVGRTGSYEQYF.

Only a few counts were recorded for this clonotype. The chain is built from TRBV20-1 and TRBJ2-1; unclear D gene. Trimming took off 5 bases at V and 0 bases at J, with 8 bases between the two ends. CDR3 length: 13 amino acids. Germline V gives CDR1 DFQATT, CDR2 SNEGSKA (reference sequence). As DNA, the CDR3 is TGCAGTGCTGGTGAGAGCTCCTACAATGAGCAGTTCTTC. It translates to CSAGESSYNEQFF.

This clonotype has at least ten counts. V is TRBV28 and J is TRBJ2-7; 7 bases fit TRBD1. Germline V gene data show CDR1 as MDHEN and CDR2 as SYDVKM. With 9 bases clipped from V and 2 bases from J, the junction kept 4 bases outside the gene matches. The CDR3 is 12 residues long. The chain's CDR3 is CASRTGAYEQYF. The CDR3 bases are TGTGCCAGTCGCACAGGGGCCTACGAGCAGTACTTC.

In its sample, this clonotype was seen many times. The rearrangement uses TRBV7-9 and TRBJ1-1; no clear D. Trimming shortened V by 5 bases and J by 7 bases, and 17 bases separated the two germline ends. The CDR3 length is 14 residues. From germline, CDR1 is SEHNR and CDR2 FQNEAQ (reference sequence). This CDR3 is CASSRFRRDGEAFF. The DNA for the CDR3 is TGTGCCAGCAGCCGTTTCCGGCGGGATGGTGAAGCTTTCTTT. Drawing the rest from reference TRBV7-9 and TRBJ1-1, the complete variable domain is DTGVSQNPRHKITKRGQNVTFRCDPISEHNRLYWYRQTLGQGPEFLTYFQNEAQLEKSRLLSDRFSAERPKGSFSTLEIQRTEQGDSAMYLCASSRFRRDGEAFFGQGTRLTVV.

This clonotype came up many times. DNA of the CDR3: TGTGCCAGCAGCCCAGGACAGGGGGCGAGAGGCTACACCTTC. This encodes CASSPGQGARGYTF. The chain employs TRBV7-2 and TRBJ1-2; 11 nucleotides align to TRBD1. Germline CDR1 and CDR2: SGHTA and FQGNSA. This CDR3 has 14 residues. V lost 5 bases, J lost 8 bases, and 7 bases stayed unmatched.

As for this clonotype: A much larger clonotype is one base distant, so this may be a read error. CDR3 sequence reads: CASSLDRWILDTQYF. In DNA, the CDR3 is TGTGCCAGCAGTTTAGACAGGTGGATTCTAGATACGCAGTATTTT. The chain uses TRBV27 and TRBJ2-3, with a weak D call TRBD1 (6 bases). The CDR3 length is 15 residues. V shed 2 bases and J shed 5 bases, with 14 bases lying between them. The germline V gene has CDR1 MNHEY and CDR2 SMNVEV (reference sequence).

This clonotype was counted many times. The chain employs TRBV20-1 and TRBJ2-1; D may be TRBD2 (6 bases). The CDR3 runs 16 residues. The germline V gene encodes CDR1 DFQATT and CDR2 SNEGSKA (reference sequence). V lost 0 bases to trimming and J lost 8 bases, with 20 bases between them. CDR3 sequence: CSARDRGREFFYEQFF. DNA of the CDR3: TGCAGTGCTAGAGATCGGGGCCGGGAGTTTTTCTATGAGCAGTTCTTC.

This clonotype was seen at least ten times. V gene TRBV12-3 or TRBV12-4 combines with J gene TRBJ2-6; tentative D call: TRBD1 (6 bases). Trimming took 2 bases from V and 2 from J, leaving 7 bases between them. This CDR3 is 15 amino acids long. This CDR3 is CASSLQGPGANVLTF. The CDR3 nucleotides are TGTGCCAGCAGTTTACAGGGGCCTGGGGCCAACGTCCTGACTTTC.

This clonotype was counted only a few times. The chain recombines TRBV19 with TRBJ2-3; TRBD2 matches at 10 bases. V lost 5 bases, J lost 7 bases, and 9 bases stayed unmatched. The CDR3 has 15 amino acids. Per germline, CDR1 LNHDA and CDR2 SQIVND (reference sequence). Here the CDR3 DNA reads TGTGCCAGTAGTGGGACTAGCGTGGGTCAAAATACGCAGTATTTT. It yields the protein CASSGTSVGQNTQYF.

This clonotype was observed at least ten times. The J gene is TRBJ2-3, the V gene TRBV3-1, with 9 bases identical to TRBD2. Germline CDR1 and CDR2: LGHDT and YNNKEL (reference sequence). After removal of 0 bases from V and 5 bases from J, the junction contained 6 bases not matched to a gene. The CDR3 loop spans 16 amino acids. The DNA of the CDR3 is TGTGCCAGCAGCCAAGATGATTTACTAGCGGGAGATACGCAGTATTTT. It encodes CASSQDDLLAGDTQYF.

This clonotype was picked up many times. The V call is TRBV7-2, the J call TRBJ2-5, with D tentatively TRBD1 (5 bases). The CDR3 covers 15 residues. V dropped 1 base and J dropped 3 bases, with 12 bases sitting between them. Germline values: CDR1 SGHTA, CDR2 FQGNSA. The CDR3 loop is CASSLVGRAEETQYF. The CDR3 coding sequence is TGTGCCAGCAGCTTAGTAGGCAGGGCTGAAGAGACCCAGTACTTC.

This clonotype came up many times. The rearrangement uses TRBV12-3 or TRBV12-4 and TRBJ2-3; TRBD1 aligns across 7 bases. The trim removed 7 bases at V and 7 bases at J, leaving 5 bases unmatched. The CDR3 runs to 12 residues. The CDR3 DNA reads as TGTGCCAGCAATCGACAGGGAAATACGCAGTATTTT. It translates to CASNRQGNTQYF.